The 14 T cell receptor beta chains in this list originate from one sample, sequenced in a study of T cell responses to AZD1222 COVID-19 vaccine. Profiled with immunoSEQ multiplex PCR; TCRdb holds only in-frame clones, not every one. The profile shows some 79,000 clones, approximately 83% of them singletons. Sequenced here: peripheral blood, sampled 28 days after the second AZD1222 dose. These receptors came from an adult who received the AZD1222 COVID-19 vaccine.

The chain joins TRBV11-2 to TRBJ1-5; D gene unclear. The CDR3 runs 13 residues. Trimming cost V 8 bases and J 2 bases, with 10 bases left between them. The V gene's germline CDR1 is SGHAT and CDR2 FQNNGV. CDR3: CASSPGRNQPQHF. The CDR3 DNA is TGTGCCAGCTCCCCAGGCCGCAATCAGCCCCAGCATTTT.

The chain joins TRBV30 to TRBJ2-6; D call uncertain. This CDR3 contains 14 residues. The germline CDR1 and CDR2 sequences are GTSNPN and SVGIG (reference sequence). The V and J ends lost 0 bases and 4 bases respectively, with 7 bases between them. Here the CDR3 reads CAWSVPPGANVLTF. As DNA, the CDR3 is TGTGCCTGGAGTGTACCTCCAGGGGCCAACGTCCTGACTTTC.

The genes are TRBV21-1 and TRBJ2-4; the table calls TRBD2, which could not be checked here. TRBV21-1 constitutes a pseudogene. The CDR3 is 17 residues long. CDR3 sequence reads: CASSKERAGEAKNIQYF. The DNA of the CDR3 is TGTGCCAGCAGCAAAGAACGGGCGGGAGAAGCCAAAAACATTCAGTACTTC.

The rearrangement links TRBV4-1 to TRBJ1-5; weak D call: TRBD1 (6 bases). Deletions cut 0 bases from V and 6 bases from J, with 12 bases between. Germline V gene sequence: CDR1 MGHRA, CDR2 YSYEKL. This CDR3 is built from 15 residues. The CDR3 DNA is TGCGCCAGCAGCCAAGACAGGGGTCGGAGTCAGCCCCAGCATTTT. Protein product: CASSQDRGRSQPQHF.

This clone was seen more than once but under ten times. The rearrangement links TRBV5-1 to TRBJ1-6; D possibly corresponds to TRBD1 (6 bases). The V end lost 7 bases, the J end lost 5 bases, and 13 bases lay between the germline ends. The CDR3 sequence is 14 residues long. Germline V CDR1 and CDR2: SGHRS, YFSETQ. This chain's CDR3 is CASSRAGDNSPLHF. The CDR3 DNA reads TGCGCCAGCTCTCGGGCAGGGGATAATTCACCCCTCCACTTT.

Here the CDR3 reads CAWSQGKPYGYTF. CDR3 bases: TGTGCCTGGAGTCAAGGGAAACCCTATGGCTACACCTTC. This chain joins TRBV30 and TRBJ1-2, with D unclear. CDR1 and CDR2 (germline): GTSNPN, SVGIG (reference sequence). This CDR3 contains 13 residues. Trimming stripped 2 bases from V and 4 bases from J, with 11 bases between.

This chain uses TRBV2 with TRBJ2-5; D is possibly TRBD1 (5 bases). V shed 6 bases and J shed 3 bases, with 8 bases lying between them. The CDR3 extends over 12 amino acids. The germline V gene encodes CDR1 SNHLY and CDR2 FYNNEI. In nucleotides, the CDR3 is TGTGCCAGCAGGGGCAGGGAAGAGACCCAGTACTTC. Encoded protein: CASRGREETQYF.

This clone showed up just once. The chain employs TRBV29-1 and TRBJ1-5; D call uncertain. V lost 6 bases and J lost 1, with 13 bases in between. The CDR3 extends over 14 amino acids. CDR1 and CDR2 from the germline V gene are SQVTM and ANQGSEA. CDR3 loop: CSVVMGESNQPQHF. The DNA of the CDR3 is TGCAGCGTCGTGATGGGCGAAAGCAATCAGCCCCAGCATTTT.

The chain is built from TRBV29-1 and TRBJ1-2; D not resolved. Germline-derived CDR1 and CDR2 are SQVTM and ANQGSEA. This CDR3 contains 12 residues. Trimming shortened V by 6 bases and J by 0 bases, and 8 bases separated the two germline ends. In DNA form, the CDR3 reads TGCAGCGTCTCCGGGTCTAACTATGGCTACACCTTC. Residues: CSVSGSNYGYTF.

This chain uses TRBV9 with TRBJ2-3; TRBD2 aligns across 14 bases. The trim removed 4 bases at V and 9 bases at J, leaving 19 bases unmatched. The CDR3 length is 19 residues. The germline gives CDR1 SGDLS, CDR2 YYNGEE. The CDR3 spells CASSFYAGLAGAGAHTQYF. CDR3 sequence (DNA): TGTGCCAGCAGCTTCTACGCGGGACTAGCGGGAGCGGGAGCGCACACGCAGTATTTT.

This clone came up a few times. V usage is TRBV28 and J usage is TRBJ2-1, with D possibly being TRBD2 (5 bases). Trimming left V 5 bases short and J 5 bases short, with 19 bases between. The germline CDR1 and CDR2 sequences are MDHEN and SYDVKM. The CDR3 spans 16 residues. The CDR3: CASSTSYLGENNEQFF. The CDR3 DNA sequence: TGTGCCAGCAGTACGTCTTACTTGGGAGAGAACAATGAGCAGTTCTTC.

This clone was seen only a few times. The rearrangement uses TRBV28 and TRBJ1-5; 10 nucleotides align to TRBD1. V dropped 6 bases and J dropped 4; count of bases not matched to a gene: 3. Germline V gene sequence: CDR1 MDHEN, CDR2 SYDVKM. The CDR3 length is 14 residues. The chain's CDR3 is CASRGQGLNQPQHF. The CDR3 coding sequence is TGTGCCAGCAGGGGACAGGGGCTAAATCAGCCCCAGCATTTT.

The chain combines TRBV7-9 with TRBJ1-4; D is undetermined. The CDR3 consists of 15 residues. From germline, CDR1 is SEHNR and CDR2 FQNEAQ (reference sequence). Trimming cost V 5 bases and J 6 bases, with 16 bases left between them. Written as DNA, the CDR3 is TGTGCCAGCAGCCCCCCGGACGGGGAGTATGAAAAACTGTTTTTT. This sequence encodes CASSPPDGEYEKLFF.

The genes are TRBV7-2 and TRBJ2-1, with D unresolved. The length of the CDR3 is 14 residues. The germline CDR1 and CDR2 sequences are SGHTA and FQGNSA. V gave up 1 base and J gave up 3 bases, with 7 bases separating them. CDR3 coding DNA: TGTGCCAGCAGCTTAGGATCAATCTACAATGAGCAGTTCTTC. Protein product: CASSLGSIYNEQFF.